This is a list of T cell receptor beta chains from one sample in a study of blood T cell repertoires in COVID-19. Using immunoSEQ multiplex PCR, the repertoire was profiled, and TCRdb retains in-frame clones only, with some absent. The sample has tens of thousands of clones; around 90% are singletons. What was sequenced was peripheral blood. The origin of the receptors is a man older than 75 with active or convalescent COVID-19. CDR3s include the opening cysteine and the closing phenylalanine or tryptophan. Each record gives: V gene, D gene, clone size, J gene, CDR3 DNA, CDR3 protein. A D gene is named only where the DNA matches it firmly. Clone size, where shown, is once, few, many, or a class for clones that have expanded.

TRBV15	TRBD1	-	TRBJ1-5	TGTGCCACCAGCAGAGTAGGGGGCAACAATCAGCCCCAGCATTTT	CATSRVGGNNQPQHF
TRBV5-6	-	once	TRBJ1-3	TGTGCCAGCAGCTTTTTCTCGGAGCACTCTGGAAACACCATATATTTT	CASSFFSEHSGNTIYF
TRBV6-1	-	once	TRBJ1-2	TGTGCCAGCAGTGAAGCAGAGGGGGATGGCTACACCTTC	CASSEAEGDGYTF
TRBV7-3	TRBD1	-	TRBJ1-2	TGTGCCAGCAGCTCGGGACAGAACTATGGCTACACCTTC	CASSSGQNYGYTF
TRBV11-2	-	-	TRBJ2-3	TGTGCCAGCAGCTTACAGCGGCTCACAGATACGCAGTATTTT	CASSLQRLTDTQYF
TRBV5-4	-	-	TRBJ1-1	TGTGCCAGCAGCTTCCCCAAGAACACTGAAGCTTTCTTT	CASSFPKNTEAFF
TRBV5-1	-	-	TRBJ1-2	TGCGCCAGCAGCTCCCAGGCAGGGGCCAACGTGGGGGGCTACACCTTC	CASSSQAGANVGGYTF
TRBV9	-	-	TRBJ2-2	TGTGCCAGCAGCGTTGACTATTACACCACCGGGGAGCTGTTTTTT	CASSVDYYTTGELFF
TRBV5-1	TRBD2	-	TRBJ2-3	TGCGCCAGCACTCCGACTAGCAGCACAGATACGCAGTATTTT	CASTPTSSTDTQYF
TRBV6-5	TRBD1	-	TRBJ1-1	TGTGCCAGCGGCAAGCAGGGACAGCGTGTCACTGAAGCTTTCTTT	CASGKQGQRVTEAFF
TRBV5-4	-	once	TRBJ2-1	TGTGCCAGCAGCTTGGGCGGTGCGATGGGTGAGCAGTTCTTC	CASSLGGAMGEQFF
TRBV9	-	-	TRBJ1-1	TGTGCCAGCAGCGTACAACACGCAAACACTGAAGCTTTCTTT	CASSVQHANTEAFF
TRBV19	TRBD1	-	TRBJ1-2	TGTGCCAGTAGTATCTCGGGACAGGGGAGCTATGGCTACACCTTC	CASSISGQGSYGYTF
TRBV9	TRBD1	-	TRBJ1-2	TGTGCCAGCAGCTTAGTTGGGACAGGGGGTCATGGCTACACCTTC	CASSLVGTGGHGYTF
TRBV10-1	-	-	TRBJ2-3	TGCGCCAGCAGTCAGAGCACAGATACGCAGTATTTT	CASSQSTDTQYF
TRBV10-3	TRBD2	-	TRBJ2-3	TGTGCCATCAGTACCCGACTAGCGGACACAGATACGCAGTATTTT	CAISTRLADTDTQYF
TRBV28	TRBD1	once	TRBJ1-5	TGTGCCAGCAGGAGAAGGACAGGGGGCGAGTATAGCAATCAGCCCCAGCATTTT	CASRRRTGGEYSNQPQHF
TRBV5-1	TRBD2	once	TRBJ2-2	TGCGCCAGCAGCCTACTAGCGGAGGACACCGGGGAGCTGTTTTTT	CASSLLAEDTGELFF
TRBV19	TRBD2	once	TRBJ2-1	TGTGCCAGTAGTTCCCAGTTCGCCGGACTAGCGGGGGGGACAAAACACAATGAGCAGTTCTTC	CASSSQFAGLAGGTKHNEQFF
TRBV5-5	-	few	TRBJ2-3	TGTGCCAGCTTAATAGCTAGCACAGATACGCAGTATTTT	CASLIASTDTQYF
TRBV6-5	-	-	TRBJ2-1	TGTGCCAGCAGCAGACAGGACCTTGGGGATGAGCAGTTCTTC	CASSRQDLGDEQFF
TRBV6-5	-	-	TRBJ1-1	TGTGCCAGCAGTTACTCGGCCCCGTCTGCAGGGACTGAAGCTTTCTTT	CASSYSAPSAGTEAFF
TRBV7-9	TRBD1	-	TRBJ1-2	TGTGCCAGCAGTCCTCACGTGAGACAGGGGGCTTATGGCTACACCTTC	CASSPHVRQGAYGYTF
TRBV4-2	TRBD2	-	TRBJ2-2	TGTGCCAGCAGCCAAGACCCATTGACTAGCCAGTTCGACACCGGGGAGCTGTTTTTT	CASSQDPLTSQFDTGELFF
TRBV19	TRBD2	-	TRBJ2-1	TGTGCCAGTAGTACGGAGCGGGGGGCCTACAATGAGCAGTTCTTC	CASSTERGAYNEQFF
TRBV7-3	-	-	TRBJ2-5	TGTGCCAGCAGCTTAACAAGGGGGGAGACCCAGTACTTC	CASSLTRGETQYF
TRBV3-1/TRBV3-2	-	-	TRBJ1-3	TGTGCCAGCAGCCAAGAACGGGTTCAGGGGTTGGACACCATATATTTT	CASSQERVQGLDTIYF
TRBV2	TRBD1	-	TRBJ1-5	TGTGCCAGCAGTGCGGACAGGGCGGCAATTCAGCCCCAGCATTTT	CASSADRAAIQPQHF
TRBV5-1	TRBD1	few	TRBJ1-1	TGCGCCAGCAGCTTGGGGGGTCAGGGGGCCGGGGACACTGAAGCTTTCTTT	CASSLGGQGAGDTEAFF
TRBV10-3	TRBD1	-	TRBJ1-5	TGTGCCATCAGTCCGGACAGGGAGTACCAGCCCCAGCATTTT	CAISPDREYQPQHF
TRBV7-9	TRBD2	-	TRBJ2-3	TGTGCCAGCAGCCCGACTAGCGGGACAGATACGCAGTATTTT	CASSPTSGTDTQYF
TRBV6-5	-	-	TRBJ2-5	TGTGCCAGCACTCACGCCCTAGGGACCCAGTACTTC	CASTHALGTQYF
TRBV5-4	-	-	TRBJ2-4	TGTGCCAGCAGCAACAGACCAGCCAAAAACATTCAGTACTTC	CASSNRPAKNIQYF
TRBV3-1/TRBV3-2	-	-	TRBJ2-1	TGTGCCAGCAGCCAAATTCAGGGGACTGAGCAGTTCTTC	CASSQIQGTEQFF
TRBV18	-	few	TRBJ1-4	TGTGCCAGCTCACCGGTCTCTAGGGGTAGAGATGAAAAACTGTTTTTT	CASSPVSRGRDEKLFF
TRBV27	-	-	TRBJ1-2	TGTGCCAGCAGCCGGAGGGGGGGGGCGCAGGGGTATGGCTACACCTTC	CASSRRGGAQGYGYTF
TRBV29-1	-	few	TRBJ2-2	TGCAGCTCCCACGATGCAGGAACCGGGGAGCTGTTTTTT	CSSHDAGTGELFF
TRBV6-1	-	-	TRBJ2-6	TGTGCCAGCAGTGAATCCAGTGCTGGGGCCAACGTCCTGACTTTC	CASSESSAGANVLTF
TRBV7-2	-	once	TRBJ2-5	TGTGCCAGCAGTACGTTCGGGCAAGAGACCCAGTACTTC	CASSTFGQETQYF
TRBV5-1	-	-	TRBJ1-6	TGCGCCAGCAGCTCGGGAGACGGGAATTCACCCCTCCACTTT	CASSSGDGNSPLHF
TRBV3-1/TRBV3-2	TRBD1	-	TRBJ1-4	TGTGCCAGCAGCCCGGGGACAGGGGTAGAAAAACTGTTTTTT	CASSPGTGVEKLFF
TRBV6-6	-	-	TRBJ1-5	TGTGCCAGCAGTTCCGATGGACTGAGCAATCAGCCCCAGCATTTT	CASSSDGLSNQPQHF
TRBV5-1	-	-	TRBJ2-2	TGCGCCAGCAGCTTGGAAGCGACCGGGGAGCTGTTTTTT	CASSLEATGELFF
TRBV18	TRBD1	-	TRBJ1-6	TGTGCCAGCTCACCCCAGGGGACAGGAATTGGTTCACCCCTCCACTTT	CASSPQGTGIGSPLHF
TRBV5-8	-	-	TRBJ1-4	TGTGCCAGCAGCTTGGGTCAGTTTAATGAAAAACTGTTTTTT	CASSLGQFNEKLFF
TRBV5-1	-	-	TRBJ1-2	TGCGCCAGCAGCCTGGGACAAAGCTATGGCTACACCTTC	CASSLGQSYGYTF
TRBV5-4	-	-	TRBJ1-4	TGTGCCAGCAGTTTCAGGGGAGAGGAAAAACTGTTTTTT	CASSFRGEEKLFF
TRBV11-3	-	-	TRBJ2-2	TGTGCCAGCAGCTTATACTTCACCGGGGAGCTGTTTTTT	CASSLYFTGELFF
TRBV11-2	-	-	TRBJ1-2	TGTGCCAGCAGCTCCACGAGGGGGGGGTCTAACTATGGCTACACCTTC	CASSSTRGGSNYGYTF
TRBV7-2	-	-	TRBJ2-1	TGTGCCAGCAGCTTAGCCCTAGGCCAGTTCTTC	CASSLALGQFF
TRBV6-4	TRBD1	once	TRBJ2-5	TGTGCCAGCAGTGAGACAGGGGGCGTGGGCGAGACCCAGTACTTC	CASSETGGVGETQYF
TRBV11-2	TRBD2	-	TRBJ2-3	TGTGCCAGCAGCTTTCGCCTAGCGGGGGGGCGCACAGATACGCAGTATTTT	CASSFRLAGGRTDTQYF